Sequencing of this T cell receptor beta chain was carried out in a study of T cell repertoires in aging, cancer and after chemotherapy. Study-level information: About 9 million TCR reads made up the full dataset. Whole-study results and caveats: Across the chemotherapy interval, each cancer cohort showed higher median generation probability, suggesting thymic rebound. In healthy donors, age-related TCR diversity loss mainly reflected lost richness.

Multiplex touch-down PCR with TRB-A/B primers amplified rearranged V-D-J TRB sequences. TCRdb reprocessed the multiplex PCR reads via MiXCR and lists one record per CDR3 protein. The sample holds more than 10,000 distinct CDR3 sequences, about 33% seen once. This clonotype is categorized as medium-sized. Its antigen remains unknown. Peripheral blood genomic DNA, not sorted cells or RNA, was the template. Trimming removed 3 bases from V and 4 bases from J, with 12 bases in between. Germline V gives CDR1 SQVTM, CDR2 ANQGSEA. There are 13 residues in the CDR3. The chain employs TRBV29-1 and TRBJ2-5; D is ambiguous. The TCR was taken from a human donor in good health. The donor label of this sample is uncertain. The specimen was blood. DNA of the CDR3: TGCAGCGTTGACGGGCCCCTCGGAGAGACCCAGTACTTC. It is translated as CSVDGPLGETQYF.